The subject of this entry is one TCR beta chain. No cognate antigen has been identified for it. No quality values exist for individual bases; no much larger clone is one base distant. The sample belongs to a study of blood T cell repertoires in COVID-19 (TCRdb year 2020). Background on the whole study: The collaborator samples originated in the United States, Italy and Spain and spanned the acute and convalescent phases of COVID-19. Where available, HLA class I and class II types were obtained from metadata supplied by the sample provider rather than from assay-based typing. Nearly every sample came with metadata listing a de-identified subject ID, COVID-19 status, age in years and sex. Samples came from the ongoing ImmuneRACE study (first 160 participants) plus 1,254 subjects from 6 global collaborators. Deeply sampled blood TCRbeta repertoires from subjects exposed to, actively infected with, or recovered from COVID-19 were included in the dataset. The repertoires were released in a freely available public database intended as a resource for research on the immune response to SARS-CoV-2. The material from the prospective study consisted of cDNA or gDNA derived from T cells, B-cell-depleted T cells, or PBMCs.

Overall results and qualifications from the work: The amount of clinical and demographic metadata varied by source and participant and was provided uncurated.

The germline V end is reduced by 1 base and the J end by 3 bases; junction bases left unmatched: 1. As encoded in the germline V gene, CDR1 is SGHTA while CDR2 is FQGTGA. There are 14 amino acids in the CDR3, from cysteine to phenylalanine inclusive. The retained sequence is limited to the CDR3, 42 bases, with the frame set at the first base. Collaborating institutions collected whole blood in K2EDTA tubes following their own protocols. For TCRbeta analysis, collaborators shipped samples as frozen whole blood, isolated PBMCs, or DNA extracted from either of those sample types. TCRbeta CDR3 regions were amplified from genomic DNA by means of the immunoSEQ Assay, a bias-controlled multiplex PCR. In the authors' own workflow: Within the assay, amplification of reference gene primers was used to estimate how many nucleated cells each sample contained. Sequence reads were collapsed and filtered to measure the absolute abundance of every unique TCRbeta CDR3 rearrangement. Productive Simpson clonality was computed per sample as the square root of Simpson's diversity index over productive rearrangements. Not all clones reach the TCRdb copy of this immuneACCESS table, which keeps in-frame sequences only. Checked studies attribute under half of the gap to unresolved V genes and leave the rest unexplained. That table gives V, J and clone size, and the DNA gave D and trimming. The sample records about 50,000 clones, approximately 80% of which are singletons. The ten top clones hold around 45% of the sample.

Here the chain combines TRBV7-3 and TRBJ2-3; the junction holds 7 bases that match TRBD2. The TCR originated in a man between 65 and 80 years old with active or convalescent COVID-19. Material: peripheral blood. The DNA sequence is TGTGCCAGCAGCTTAAGGGGGGGGACAGATACGCAGTATTTT. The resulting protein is CASSLRGGTDTQYF.